This entry lists 23 T cell receptor beta chains sequenced from one sample in a study of cytomegalovirus exposure and HLA in healthy donors. The PCR ran on 60 Vbeta and 13 Jbeta primers. Sequenced by immunoSEQ multiplex PCR; TCRdb stores in-frame clones only, minus some. This sample yields fewer than 250,000 clones, of which approximately 80% are seen a single time; just over 1.4% belongs to the top ten. Sequences were obtained from PBMCs. The receptors were gathered from a girl between 10 and 17 years old in good health and CMV-seronegative.

V gene TRBV19 combines with J gene TRBJ2-1; possible D gene TRBD2, 6 bases. The V and J ends lost 6 bases and 5 bases respectively, with 17 bases between them. CDR3 length: 15 amino acids. The germline V gene encodes CDR1 LNHDA and CDR2 SQIVND (reference sequence). The CDR3 nucleotides are TGTGCCAGTAGGCCCGGAGGGTCTAGCCACAATGAGCAGTTCTTC. It yields the protein CASRPGGSSHNEQFF.

This rearrangement joins TRBV2 to TRBJ1-2, with TRBD1 as a possible D gene (6 bases). V lost 4 bases to trimming and J lost 4 bases, with 13 bases between them. The CDR3 extends over 14 amino acids. The germline V gene has CDR1 SNHLY and CDR2 FYNNEI. CDR3 coding DNA: TGTGCCAGCAGTGTAGACTCAGGGGTCTATGGCTACACCTTC. This codes for CASSVDSGVYGYTF. Full variable domain (outside the CDR3, taken from reference TRBV2 and TRBJ1-2): EPEVTQTPSHQVTQMGQEVILRCVPISNHLYFYWYRQILGQKVEFLVSFYNNEISEKSEIFDDQFSVERPDGSNFTLKIRSTKLEDSAMYFCASSVDSGVYGYTFGSGTRLTVV.

This chain joins TRBV7-3 and TRBJ2-5; D is uncertain. The germline CDR1 and CDR2 sequences are SGHTA and FQGTGA. The CDR3 is 15 amino acids. V dropped 2 bases and J dropped 0 bases, with 10 bases sitting between them. CDR3 loop: CASSLSHANQETQYF. CDR3 sequence (DNA): TGTGCCAGCAGCTTATCTCACGCGAACCAAGAGACCCAGTACTTC.

This clone showed up many times. The rearrangement joins TRBV25-1 to TRBJ2-2; D possibly corresponds to TRBD2 (6 bases). CDR3 size: 14 residues. The V gene's germline CDR1 is MGHDK and CDR2 SYGVNS. Trimming pared 7 bases from V and 1 base from J, leaving 10 bases between. The CDR3 DNA reads TGTGCCAGCACCGTCGGGGGGAACACCGGGGAGCTGTTTTTT. It specifies CASTVGGNTGELFF.

The V and J genes are TRBV6-6 and TRBJ2-1; D may be TRBD2 (6 bases). V lost 6 bases and J 4 bases, leaving 16 bases between the germline ends. CDR1 is MNHNY, CDR2 SVGAGI, per germline (reference sequence). This CDR3 comprises 15 residues. DNA of the CDR3: TGTGCCAGCAGCGCCCTGGGAGGCGGGTACAATGAGCAGTTCTTC. Its translation is CASSALGGGYNEQFF.

As concerns this clone: The junction departs from germline at one end; a sequencing error may be responsible. The chain links TRBV4-1 to TRBJ1-1, with 7 nucleotides matching TRBD1. The germline gives CDR1 MGHRA, CDR2 YSYEKL. The CDR3 runs 15 residues. The CDR3 DNA follows: TGCGCCAGCAGACAAGCCGGGACAGTGAACACTGAAGCTTTCTTT. It translates to CASRQAGTVNTEAFF.

J is TRBJ2-3 and V is TRBV19; a possible D gene is TRBD2 (5 bases). In germline, CDR1 is LNHDA, CDR2 SQIVND (reference sequence). The length of the CDR3 is 10 residues. With 9 bases removed from V and 5 bases from J, the gap between germline ends came to 6 bases. CDR3 sequence: CASEGDTQYF. In DNA form, the CDR3 reads TGTGCCAGCGAGGGAGATACGCAGTATTTT.

The chain uses TRBV29-1 and TRBJ2-7; 9 positions agree with TRBD1. This CDR3 has 12 amino acids. The V segment lost 5 bases and the J segment 7 bases; nucleotides outside the gene matches: 6. Germline V gives CDR1 SQVTM, CDR2 ANQGSEA. CDR3 protein: CSVWDRVGEQYF. The CDR3 DNA sequence: TGCAGCGTTTGGGACAGGGTAGGAGAGCAGTACTTC.

The V call is TRBV6-5, the J call TRBJ1-2, with D possibly TRBD1 on 5 matching bases. The CDR3 consists of 15 residues. V was clipped by 6 bases and J by 2 bases, with 16 bases between them. Germline CDR1 MNHEY, CDR2 SVGAGI. Here the CDR3 DNA reads TGTGCCAGCAGCCTTAAACTGACAGCAAACTATGGCTACACCTTC. Its translation: CASSLKLTANYGYTF.

This rearrangement joins TRBV28 to TRBJ1-1, with D unclear. The CDR3 loop spans 14 amino acids. Germline-derived CDR1 and CDR2 are MDHEN and SYDVKM. CDR3 bases: TGTGCTGCAGCGCACTTAGGCGTGAACACTGAAGCTTTCTTT. This sequence encodes CAAAHLGVNTEAFF.

This clone was seen a handful of times. V is TRBV4-3 and J is TRBJ1-1, with D tentatively TRBD1 (5 bases). The V gene's germline CDR1 is LGHNA and CDR2 YSLEER. V dropped 4 bases and J dropped 5 bases, with 20 bases sitting between them. The CDR3 contains 16 residues. The CDR3 coding sequence is TGCGCCAGCAGCCCCAAGGGGCATGGGAGGGAGACTGAAGCTTTCTTT. This codes for CASSPKGHGRETEAFF.

The CDR3 sequence is CASSTRLVGTYEQYF. The CDR3 DNA follows: TGTGCCAGCAGCACCCGACTAGTGGGTACCTACGAGCAGTACTTC. This chain uses TRBV13 with TRBJ2-7; possible D gene TRBD2, 6 bases. The germline gives CDR1 PRHDT, CDR2 FYEKMQ (reference sequence). V gave up 5 bases and J gave up 2 bases, with 16 bases separating them. The CDR3 extends over 15 amino acids.

V and J are TRBV23-1 and TRBJ1-6, with 10 bases aligning to TRBD1. TRBV23-1 is labeled an ORF, and its function is uncertain. This CDR3 has 16 residues. Trimming cost V 3 bases and J 8 bases; bases outside gene matches: 7. The CDR3 loop reads CASSQWGTGVDSPLHF. CDR3 DNA: TGCGCCAGCAGTCAGTGGGGGACAGGGGTTGATTCACCCCTCCACTTT.

The sample holds one count of this clone. The chain couples TRBV19 to TRBJ2-1; the D gene is possibly TRBD1 (5 bases). The V and J ends lost 8 bases and 5 bases respectively, with 13 bases between them. The CDR3 is made up of 13 amino acids. CDR1 LNHDA and CDR2 SQIVND come from the germline V gene (reference sequence). In nucleotides, the CDR3 is TGTGCCAGTTGCAGGGATCCAAACAATGAGCAGTTCTTC. Translated: CASCRDPNNEQFF.

This clone showed up just once. This chain links TRBV15 with TRBJ1-2, with D perhaps matching TRBD1 (5 bases). Trimming shortened V by 3 bases and J by 4 bases, and 15 bases separated the two germline ends. Per the germline V gene, CDR1 is LNHNV and CDR2 is YYDKDF (reference sequence). This CDR3 spans 15 amino acids. The CDR3 DNA follows: TGTGCCACCAGCAGGGTACAGGTCCCGCTCTATGGCTACACCTTC. Its protein is CATSRVQVPLYGYTF.

J is TRBJ1-1 and V is TRBV27; D is ambiguous. Trimming left V 7 bases short and J 2 bases short, with 14 bases between. Germline V gene lookup returns CDR1 MNHEY and CDR2 SMNVEV (reference sequence). The CDR3 covers 14 residues. CDR3 bases: TGTGCCAGCACCGCAGGATCGACCAACACTGAAGCTTTCTTT. It yields the protein CASTAGSTNTEAFF.

The chain couples TRBV19 to TRBJ1-3; D remains unclear. The CDR3 loop spans 14 amino acids. Trimming removed 2 bases at V and 1 base at J, with 6 bases between. Germline CDR1 reads LNHDA; CDR2 reads SQIVND (reference sequence). CDR3 nucleotides: TGTGCCAGTAGTATATCCTTTTCTGGAAACACCATATATTTT. Protein: CASSISFSGNTIYF.

This chain uses TRBV5-1 with TRBJ2-1; 8 nucleotides align to TRBD1. This CDR3 comprises 14 residues. The germline V gene encodes CDR1 SGHRS and CDR2 YFSETQ. V lost 1 base to trimming and J lost 7 bases; unmatched junction nucleotides: 4. CDR3 protein: CASSLTGGGNEQFF. The CDR3 coding sequence is TGCGCCAGCAGCTTGACAGGGGGTGGAAATGAGCAGTTCTTC.

This sequence joins TRBV20-1 and TRBJ2-3; D unclear. CDR1 and CDR2 (germline): DFQATT, SNEGSKA (reference sequence). Trimming shortened V by 6 bases and J by 3 bases, and 7 bases separated the two germline ends. This CDR3 contains 11 residues. In nucleotides, the CDR3 is TGCAGTGCGAGACGGACAGATACGCAGTATTTT. It translates to CSARRTDTQYF.

This chain uses TRBV18 with TRBJ2-5, with 8 bases fitting TRBD1. Germline V CDR1 and CDR2: KGHSH, LQKENI. CDR3 length equals 15 residues. V shed 3 bases and J 4 bases; nucleotides not matched to a gene: 7. In DNA form, the CDR3 reads TGTGCCAGCTCACCCGGAAGGACAGGGCTAGAGACCCAGTACTTC. Translating gives CASSPGRTGLETQYF.

The chain recombines TRBV2 with TRBJ2-3; 8 bases fit TRBD1. The CDR3 spans 17 residues. The ends lost 5 bases at V and 6 bases at J; junction bases unmatched: 16. Germline CDR1 and CDR2: SNHLY and FYNNEI. The CDR3 nucleotides read TGTGCCAGCAGTCTCACGGGACAGGTGTTCAAGGGGGATACGCAGTATTTT. Translating it yields CASSLTGQVFKGDTQYF.

V usage is TRBV7-3 and J usage is TRBJ1-1; unclear D gene. V dropped 5 bases and J dropped 1 base, with 8 bases sitting between them. Germline lookup yields CDR1 SGHTA and CDR2 FQGTGA. This CDR3 spans 13 amino acids. CDR3 residues: CASSQTENTEAFF. CDR3 sequence (DNA): TGTGCCAGCAGCCAAACAGAGAACACTGAAGCTTTCTTT.

The V gene is TRBV15, the J gene TRBJ2-1, with 10 bases that match TRBD1. V dropped 0 bases and J dropped 3; count of bases not matched to a gene: 2. Germline V gene sequence: CDR1 LNHNV, CDR2 YYDKDF (reference sequence). The CDR3 runs to 16 residues. CDR3 residues: CATSREGTGVYNEQFF. DNA of the CDR3: TGTGCCACCAGCAGAGAAGGGACAGGGGTCTACAATGAGCAGTTCTTC.